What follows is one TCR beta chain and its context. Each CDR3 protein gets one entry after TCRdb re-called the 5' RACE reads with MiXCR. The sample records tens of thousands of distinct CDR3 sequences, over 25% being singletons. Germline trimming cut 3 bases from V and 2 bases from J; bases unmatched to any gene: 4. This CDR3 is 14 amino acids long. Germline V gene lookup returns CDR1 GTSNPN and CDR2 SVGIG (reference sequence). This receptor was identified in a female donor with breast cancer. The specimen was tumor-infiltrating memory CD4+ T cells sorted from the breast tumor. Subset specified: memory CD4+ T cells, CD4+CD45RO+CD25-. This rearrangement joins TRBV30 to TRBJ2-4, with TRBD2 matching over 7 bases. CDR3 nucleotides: TGTGCCTGGAGCGAGACTAGCCCCAAAAACATTCAGTACTTC. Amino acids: CAWSETSPKNIQYF.